The T cell receptor beta chain described here comes from a study of human T cells and chemical hapten exposure. Study at large: Upper inner arm skin measuring about 2 cm by about 2 cm received 2% DPC for sensitization. Findings of the study overall: Sensitizing with DPC caused no change in TCRs above 1 in 1000 frequency.

This clonotype was counted a few times. The target antigen is unknown. TCRdb re-analysed the RACE reads in MiXCR, keeping a single row per CDR3 protein. The repertoire holds roughly 200,000 distinct CDR3 sequences, 20% to 25% seen once, with 2% to 3% in the top ten. Time point indicated: patch test 3, about 24 weeks after DPC sensitization. Noted treatment: therapeutic diphenylcyclopropenone sensitization with weekly scalp DPC. The specimen comprised whole blood, sampled in connection with sensitization to the hapten diphenylcyclopropenone (DPC). The receptor was derived from a woman aged 40-49 years with alopecia areata. Some clones in this sample may be carry-over from other donors' samples.

The CDR3 region has the DNA TGTGCCAGCAGCTTAGTAGCCGGACTAGCCAAAAACATTCAGTACTTC. Protein sequence: CASSLVAGLAKNIQYF. The chain recombines TRBV7-2 with TRBJ2-4; possibly TRBD2 for D (5 bases). V was shortened by 1 base and J by 0 bases, with 10 bases between the two germline ends. CDR1 is SGHTA and CDR2 is FQGNSA in the germline V gene. This CDR3 is built from 16 residues.